Listed below are T cell receptor beta chains from one sample, sequenced in a study of blood T cell repertoires in COVID-19. Method: immunoSEQ multiplex PCR; TCRdb's copy keeps in-frame clones and lacks some. The sample consists of roughly 300,000 clones, roughly 88% of them appearing once. The sample comprised peripheral blood. The source of these receptors is a man aged 18-30 years with active or convalescent COVID-19. Each CDR3 is given with its conserved first and last residue. The order of the fields is D gene, clone size, J gene, V gene, CDR3 DNA, CDR3 protein. D genes are given only for firm matches. Only some rows state a clone size, as once, few, many or a class for expanded clones.

d_call: NA; clone_size: few; j_call: TRBJ2-7; v_call: TRBV21-1; cdr3_nt: TGTGCCAGCAGCACCTTATCACTGGGGAGGGACTCTAAACCCTACGAGCAGTACTTC; cdr3_aa: CASSTLSLGRDSKPYEQYF
d_call: NA; clone_size: once; j_call: TRBJ1-3; v_call: TRBV27; cdr3_nt: TGTGCCAGCAGTTTATCCAGGGCGTTCTCTGGAAACACCATATATTTT; cdr3_aa: CASSLSRAFSGNTIYF
d_call: TRBD1; clone_size: NA; j_call: TRBJ2-1; v_call: TRBV6-5; cdr3_nt: TGTGCCAGCAGAGCCGGGACAGGGGTTTACAATGAGCAGTTCTTC; cdr3_aa: CASRAGTGVYNEQFF
d_call: NA; clone_size: NA; j_call: TRBJ1-5; v_call: TRBV12-3/TRBV12-4; cdr3_nt: TGTGCCAGCAGTTTAAATCCGCAGCCCCAGCATTTT; cdr3_aa: CASSLNPQPQHF
d_call: NA; clone_size: NA; j_call: TRBJ1-1; v_call: TRBV6-5; cdr3_nt: TGTGCCAGCAGCATCCGGGAGGGCGATGAAGCTTTCTTT; cdr3_aa: CASSIREGDEAFF
d_call: NA; clone_size: NA; j_call: TRBJ2-1; v_call: TRBV6-2/TRBV6-3; cdr3_nt: TGTGCCAGCAGTCTAGGCTCAGTGCAGTTCTTC; cdr3_aa: CASSLGSVQFF
d_call: TRBD1; clone_size: few; j_call: TRBJ2-7; v_call: TRBV15; cdr3_nt: TGTGCCACCAGCAGAGATCAACAGGGGGCCTACGAGCAGTACTTC; cdr3_aa: CATSRDQQGAYEQYF
d_call: NA; clone_size: NA; j_call: TRBJ1-2; v_call: TRBV4-2; cdr3_nt: TGTGCCAGCAGCCAAGACAGCTATGGCTACACCTTC; cdr3_aa: CASSQDSYGYTF
d_call: TRBD1; clone_size: NA; j_call: TRBJ2-3; v_call: TRBV24-1; cdr3_nt: TGTGCCACCAGTGACCGACAGGGGGGAACAGATACGCAGTATTTT; cdr3_aa: CATSDRQGGTDTQYF
d_call: NA; clone_size: NA; j_call: TRBJ2-2; v_call: TRBV4-1; cdr3_nt: TGCGCCAGCAGCCAAGATATCGGGGGGCCAGGCACCGGGGAGCTGTTTTTT; cdr3_aa: CASSQDIGGPGTGELFF
d_call: TRBD1; clone_size: NA; j_call: TRBJ2-7; v_call: TRBV10-2; cdr3_nt: TGCGCCAGCAGAGGGACAGGGGACCTTACCGAGCAGTACTTC; cdr3_aa: CASRGTGDLTEQYF
d_call: TRBD2; clone_size: NA; j_call: TRBJ2-3; v_call: TRBV7-3; cdr3_nt: TGTGCCAGCAGCTTAACGGGAGCGGGGGGTCCCCCACCTCAGTATTTT; cdr3_aa: CASSLTGAGGPPPQYF
d_call: NA; clone_size: NA; j_call: TRBJ2-1; v_call: TRBV19; cdr3_nt: TGTGCCAGTGGTTACGGTGAGCAGTTCTTC; cdr3_aa: CASGYGEQFF
d_call: TRBD2; clone_size: NA; j_call: TRBJ2-5; v_call: TRBV10-2; cdr3_nt: TGCGCCAGCAGTGAGGGTAGCGGGGTCTTCGAGACCCAGTACTTC; cdr3_aa: CASSEGSGVFETQYF
d_call: NA; clone_size: NA; j_call: TRBJ1-5; v_call: TRBV27; cdr3_nt: TGTGCCAGCAGCCCCGTGACAGGTAGCAATCAGCCCCAGCATTTT; cdr3_aa: CASSPVTGSNQPQHF
d_call: TRBD2; clone_size: NA; j_call: TRBJ2-3; v_call: TRBV19; cdr3_nt: TGTGCCAGTAGTCCGGTTGGGAGGGAAAGCACAGATACGCAGTATTTT; cdr3_aa: CASSPVGRESTDTQYF
d_call: NA; clone_size: NA; j_call: TRBJ1-3; v_call: TRBV6-5; cdr3_nt: TGTGCCAGCAGACAGGGAATCTCTGGAAACACCATATATTTT; cdr3_aa: CASRQGISGNTIYF
d_call: TRBD2; clone_size: NA; j_call: TRBJ2-7; v_call: TRBV7-2; cdr3_nt: TGTGCCAGCAGCTTAGTCCTCGGGGGGGCGAGTTACGAGCAGTACTTC; cdr3_aa: CASSLVLGGASYEQYF
d_call: TRBD1; clone_size: NA; j_call: TRBJ1-2; v_call: TRBV20-1; cdr3_nt: TGCAGTGCTAGTGGGGAAGGGGGCGCCTACTATGGCTACACCTTC; cdr3_aa: CSASGEGGAYYGYTF
d_call: TRBD1; clone_size: NA; j_call: TRBJ1-1; v_call: TRBV10-3; cdr3_nt: TGTGCCATCAGCGCACCGGGACAGGGGGTCACTGAAGCTTTCTTT; cdr3_aa: CAISAPGQGVTEAFF
d_call: NA; clone_size: once; j_call: TRBJ2-3; v_call: TRBV24-1; cdr3_nt: TGTGCCTCAGGGGATGGAAGCACAGATACGCAGTATTTT; cdr3_aa: CASGDGSTDTQYF
d_call: NA; clone_size: NA; j_call: TRBJ1-5; v_call: TRBV19; cdr3_nt: TGTGCCAGTAGTATTGGGAGGGTCGGGAATCAGCCCCAGCATTTT; cdr3_aa: CASSIGRVGNQPQHF
d_call: NA; clone_size: NA; j_call: TRBJ1-5; v_call: TRBV4-1; cdr3_nt: TGCGCCAGCAGCCAAGAGGTGGCAGGGGTCACGGTCAGCAATCAGCCCCAGCATTTT; cdr3_aa: CASSQEVAGVTVSNQPQHF
d_call: NA; clone_size: NA; j_call: TRBJ2-7; v_call: TRBV19; cdr3_nt: TGTGCCAGTAGTATCCGATACTTAAGCTCCTACGAGCAGTACTTC; cdr3_aa: CASSIRYLSSYEQYF
d_call: NA; clone_size: NA; j_call: TRBJ2-7; v_call: TRBV5-4; cdr3_nt: TGTGCCAGCAGCCTCCCTGGTGATGCTACCTACGAGCAGTACTTC; cdr3_aa: CASSLPGDATYEQYF
d_call: NA; clone_size: NA; j_call: TRBJ1-2; v_call: TRBV5-5; cdr3_nt: TGTGCCAGCAGCTTGGCGGGACAAGATTATGGCTACACCTTC; cdr3_aa: CASSLAGQDYGYTF
d_call: NA; clone_size: NA; j_call: TRBJ2-6; v_call: TRBV5-5; cdr3_nt: TGTGCCAGCAGCGCGGGTGGCTCTGGGGCCAACGTCCTGACTTTC; cdr3_aa: CASSAGGSGANVLTF
d_call: TRBD1; clone_size: NA; j_call: TRBJ2-1; v_call: TRBV7-9; cdr3_nt: TGTGCCAGCAGCGGACAGGGCCACAATGAGCAGTTCTTC; cdr3_aa: CASSGQGHNEQFF
d_call: TRBD1; clone_size: NA; j_call: TRBJ1-1; v_call: TRBV5-5; cdr3_nt: TGTGCCAGCAGCACGGGACAGAGAAATGAAGCTTTCTTT; cdr3_aa: CASSTGQRNEAFF
d_call: NA; clone_size: NA; j_call: TRBJ2-3; v_call: TRBV6-1; cdr3_nt: TGTGCCAGCAGTGAAGCGGGGGCACCTATCCTCCAACCTACAGATACGCAGTATTTT; cdr3_aa: CASSEAGAPILQPTDTQYF
d_call: NA; clone_size: once; j_call: TRBJ2-5; v_call: TRBV9; cdr3_nt: TGTGCCAGCAGCACCGGCCAAGAGACCCAGTACTTC; cdr3_aa: CASSTGQETQYF
d_call: TRBD1; clone_size: NA; j_call: TRBJ1-2; v_call: TRBV6-5; cdr3_nt: TGTGCCAGCAGCCGACAGGGTATATATGGCTACACCTTC; cdr3_aa: CASSRQGIYGYTF
d_call: TRBD2; clone_size: NA; j_call: TRBJ2-3; v_call: TRBV11-2; cdr3_nt: TGTGCCAGCAGTCCATACGGGGGGGCCTTAGATACGCAGTATTTT; cdr3_aa: CASSPYGGALDTQYF
d_call: TRBD1; clone_size: NA; j_call: TRBJ2-2; v_call: TRBV3-1/TRBV3-2; cdr3_nt: TGTGCCAGCAGCCAAGGACAGGGAGTGAACACCGGGGAGCTGTTTTTT; cdr3_aa: CASSQGQGVNTGELFF
d_call: TRBD1; clone_size: NA; j_call: TRBJ1-5; v_call: TRBV3-1/TRBV3-2; cdr3_nt: TGTGCCAGCAGTCCGACAGGGACTAGCAATCAGCCCCAGCATTTT; cdr3_aa: CASSPTGTSNQPQHF
d_call: TRBD1; clone_size: NA; j_call: TRBJ2-2; v_call: TRBV9; cdr3_nt: TGTGCCAGCAGCGTAGCTACAGGGGGCTACACCGGGGAGCTGTTTTTT; cdr3_aa: CASSVATGGYTGELFF
d_call: TRBD2; clone_size: once; j_call: TRBJ2-2; v_call: TRBV4-3; cdr3_nt: TGCGCCAGCAGTCCTAGCGGGGGGGCCGGTGCCGGGGAGCTGTTTTTT; cdr3_aa: CASSPSGGAGAGELFF
d_call: NA; clone_size: NA; j_call: TRBJ2-5; v_call: TRBV27; cdr3_nt: TGTGCCAGCAGTTTTAACGGACTTCAAGAGACCCAGTACTTC; cdr3_aa: CASSFNGLQETQYF
d_call: NA; clone_size: NA; j_call: TRBJ2-1; v_call: TRBV10-1; cdr3_nt: TGCGCCAGCAGTGAGGGGGGGTGGCGTAATGAGCAGTTCTTC; cdr3_aa: CASSEGGWRNEQFF
d_call: TRBD1; clone_size: NA; j_call: TRBJ2-2; v_call: TRBV3-1/TRBV3-2; cdr3_nt: TGTGCCACTTCACCGGGACAGGCCGACACCGGGGAGCTGTTTTTT; cdr3_aa: CATSPGQADTGELFF
d_call: TRBD1; clone_size: NA; j_call: TRBJ1-2; v_call: TRBV19; cdr3_nt: TGTGCCAGTAGTATGAGGGGACAGGGGCCCTACTATGGCTACACCTTC; cdr3_aa: CASSMRGQGPYYGYTF
d_call: NA; clone_size: NA; j_call: TRBJ1-2; v_call: TRBV2; cdr3_nt: TGTGCCAGCAGTGAGGGGGAGAGCAACAGGGCGGGCTACACCTTC; cdr3_aa: CASSEGESNRAGYTF